Listed here are 8 T cell receptor beta chains from one sample, sequenced in a study of patients and donors after allogeneic stem cell transplantation. From the RT-PCR reads, TCRdb called clonotypes with MiXCR, one entry per CDR3 protein. The repertoire holds roughly 880,000 distinct CDR3 sequences, with about a sixth as singletons. The sequencing sample was made of blood, either unsorted or a sorted T cell fraction (not recorded which). These receptor sequences come from a human donor who was either an allogeneic HSCT recipient or a stem cell or donor lymphocyte infusion donor (not recorded which). It is not recorded whose cells these are; they may come from a transplant donor.

This chain uses TRBV18 with TRBJ2-2; 7 nucleotides match TRBD1. V lost 4 bases to trimming and J lost 4 bases; unmatched junction nucleotides: 3. Germline loops: CDR1 KGHSH, CDR2 LQKENI. The length of the CDR3 is 14 residues. The CDR3, as DNA: TGTGCCAGCTCACAGGGACAGATCACCGGGGAGCTGTTTTTT. Protein sequence: CASSQGQITGELFF.

This chain connects TRBV7-6 to TRBJ2-7; D not certain. Germline V gene lookup returns CDR1 SGHVS and CDR2 FNYEAQ. CDR3 size: 14 residues. V gave up 1 base and J gave up 0 bases, with 7 bases separating them. CDR3 DNA: TGTGCCAGCAGCTTAGACAGCTTCTCCTACGAGCAGTACTTC. As protein: CASSLDSFSYEQYF.

CDR3 coding DNA: TGTGCCTGGAGAATCATCCTGAACACTGAAGCTTTCTTT. Its translation is CAWRIILNTEAFF. This sequence joins TRBV30 and TRBJ1-1; no firm D call. The CDR3 spans 13 residues. V was pared by 3 bases and J by 0 bases, with 8 bases between. Looked up from germline, CDR1 is GTSNPN and CDR2 is SVGIG (reference sequence).

The V call is TRBV14, the J call TRBJ2-7; D gene ambiguous. This CDR3 has 15 residues. Trimming took 0 bases from V and 2 from J, leaving 11 bases between them. Germline values: CDR1 SGHDN, CDR2 FVKESK. The CDR3 region is CASSQDDQEAYEQYF. The CDR3 bases are TGTGCCAGCAGCCAAGATGATCAGGAAGCCTACGAGCAGTACTTC.

The rearrangement joins TRBV7-2 to TRBJ2-1; D is tentatively TRBD1 or TRBD2 (5 bases each). The germline V gene encodes CDR1 SGHTA and CDR2 FQGNSA. V shed 5 bases and J shed 5 bases, with 22 bases lying between them. The CDR3 spans 17 residues. The CDR3 nucleotides are TGTGCCAGCAGCCCCCTCCCGGTCGGGACGCAACACAATGAGCAGTTCTTC. Residues: CASSPLPVGTQHNEQFF.

This clonotype was observed a handful of times. This chain uses TRBV27 with TRBJ2-3; 10 positions agree with TRBD2. Germline V gene data show CDR1 as MNHEY and CDR2 as SMNVEV (reference sequence). This CDR3 contains 14 residues. V shed 6 bases, J shed 6 bases, and the junction held 6 bases outside the gene matches. CDR3 residues: CASRPLAGVDTQYF. The CDR3 DNA follows: TGTGCCAGCAGACCCCTAGCGGGAGTTGATACGCAGTATTTT.

This clonotype was counted only a few times. This sequence joins TRBV29-1 and TRBJ2-2; a weak D match, TRBD2 (6 bases). CDR3 size: 15 residues. Germline CDR1 reads SQVTM; CDR2 reads ANQGSEA. V was clipped by 4 bases and J by 7 bases, with 19 bases between them. The CDR3 nucleotides are TGCAGCGTTGTGTGGCTAGCGAGGGGAGGCGGGGAGCTGTTTTTT. Amino acid sequence: CSVVWLARGGGELFF.

This rearrangement joins TRBV30 to TRBJ1-2; a weak D match, TRBD1 (5 bases). The CDR3 loop spans 12 amino acids. Germline CDR1 and CDR2: GTSNPN and SVGIG (reference sequence). V lost 4 bases, J lost 4 bases, and 10 bases lay in between. Written as DNA, the CDR3 is TGTGCCTGGACCAGGGCCACCTATGGCTACACCTTC. This gives the protein CAWTRATYGYTF.